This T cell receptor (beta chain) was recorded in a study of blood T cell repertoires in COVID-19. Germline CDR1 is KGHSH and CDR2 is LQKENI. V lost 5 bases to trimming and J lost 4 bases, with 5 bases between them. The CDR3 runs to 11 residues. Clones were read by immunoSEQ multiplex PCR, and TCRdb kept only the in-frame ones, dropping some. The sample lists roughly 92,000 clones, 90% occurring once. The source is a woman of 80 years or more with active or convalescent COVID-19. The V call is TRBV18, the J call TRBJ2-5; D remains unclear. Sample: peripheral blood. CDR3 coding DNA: TGTGCCAGCTCAACTACAGAGACCCAGTACTTC. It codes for CASSTTETQYF.